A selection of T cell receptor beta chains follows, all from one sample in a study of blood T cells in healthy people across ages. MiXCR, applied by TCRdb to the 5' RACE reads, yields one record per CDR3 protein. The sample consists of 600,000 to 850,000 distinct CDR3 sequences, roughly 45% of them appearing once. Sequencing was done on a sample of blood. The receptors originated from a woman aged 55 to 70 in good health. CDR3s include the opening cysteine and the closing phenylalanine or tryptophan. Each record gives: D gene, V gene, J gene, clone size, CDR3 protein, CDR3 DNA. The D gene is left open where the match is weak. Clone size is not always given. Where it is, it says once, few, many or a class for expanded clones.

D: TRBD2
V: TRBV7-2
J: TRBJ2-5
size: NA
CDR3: CASSLVRLAGARETQYF
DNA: TGTGCCAGCAGCTTAGTCCGTCTAGCGGGAGCTAGGGAGACCCAGTACTTC

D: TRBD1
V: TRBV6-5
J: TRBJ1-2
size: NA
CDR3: CASSYWQGARYGYTF
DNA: TGTGCCAGCAGTTACTGGCAGGGGGCGCGGTATGGCTACACCTTC

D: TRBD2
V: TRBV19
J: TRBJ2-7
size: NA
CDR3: CADGASGTRYEQYF
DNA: TGTGCGGACGGAGCTAGCGGGACGAGGTACGAGCAGTACTTC

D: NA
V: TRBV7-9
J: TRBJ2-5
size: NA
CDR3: CASSLVDGQETQYF
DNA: TGTGCCAGCAGCTTAGTGGACGGACAAGAGACCCAGTACTTC

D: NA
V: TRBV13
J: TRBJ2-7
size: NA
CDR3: CASSYRPGERNNEQYF
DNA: TGTGCCAGCAGCTATAGACCAGGGGAGAGGAACAATGAGCAGTACTTC

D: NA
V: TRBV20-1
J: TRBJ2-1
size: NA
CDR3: CSARKRVGSSYNEQFF
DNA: TGCAGTGCGCGGAAACGAGTCGGGAGCTCCTACAATGAGCAGTTCTTC

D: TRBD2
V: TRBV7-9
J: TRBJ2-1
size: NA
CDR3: CASSLGGGAHNERFF
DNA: TGTGCCAGCAGCTTAGGCGGGGGGGCCCACAATGAGCGGTTCTTC

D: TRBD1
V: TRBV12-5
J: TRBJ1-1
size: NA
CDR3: CASGPQTGQLNTEAFF
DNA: TGTGCTAGTGGTCCACAAACGGGACAGCTGAACACTGAAGCTTTCTTT

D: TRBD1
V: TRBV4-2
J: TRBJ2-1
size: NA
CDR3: CASSQDWTGFDKQFF
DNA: TGTGCCAGCAGCCAAGATTGGACAGGGTTCGATAAGCAGTTCTTC

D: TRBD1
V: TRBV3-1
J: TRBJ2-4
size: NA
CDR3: CASSQESTTGVPDIQYF
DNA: TGTGCCAGCAGCCAAGAAAGTACTACAGGGGTTCCCGACATTCAGTACTTC

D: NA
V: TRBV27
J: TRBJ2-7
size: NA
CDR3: CASNPTGWAYNEQYF
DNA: TGTGCCAGCAACCCGACGGGTTGGGCCTACAATGAGCAGTACTTC

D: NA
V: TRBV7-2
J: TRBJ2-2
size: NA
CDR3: CASSLSRGTGELFF
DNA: TGTGCCAGCAGCTTATCCAGGGGCACCGGGGAGCTGTTTTTT

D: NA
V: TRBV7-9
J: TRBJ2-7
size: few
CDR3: CASSSGRIYEQYF
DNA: TGTGCCAGCAGCTCGGGACGGATCTACGAGCAGTACTTC

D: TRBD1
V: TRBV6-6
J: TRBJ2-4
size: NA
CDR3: CASGSLGQALAKNIQYF
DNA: TGTGCCAGCGGGTCCCTAGGACAGGCACTAGCCAAAAACATTCAGTACTTC

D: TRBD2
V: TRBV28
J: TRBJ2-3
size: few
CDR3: CATGLAERGTDTQYF
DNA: TGTGCCACCGGACTAGCGGAGCGGGGCACAGATACGCAGTATTTT

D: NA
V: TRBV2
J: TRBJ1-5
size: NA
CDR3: CASSEPGGNQPQHF
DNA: TGTGCCAGCAGTGAACCGGGGGGCAATCAGCCCCAGCATTTT

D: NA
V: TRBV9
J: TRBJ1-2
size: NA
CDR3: CASGTVPTTLNYGYTF
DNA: TGTGCCAGCGGAACAGTTCCCACTACACTTAACTATGGCTACACCTTC

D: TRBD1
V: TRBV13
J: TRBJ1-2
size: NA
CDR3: CASSTRDRVYYGYTF
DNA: TGTGCCAGCAGCACTAGGGACAGGGTGTACTATGGCTACACCTTC

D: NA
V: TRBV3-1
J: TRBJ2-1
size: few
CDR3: CASSQVSGLVGDNEQFF
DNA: TGTGCCAGCAGCCAAGTCTCAGGGCTAGTGGGGGACAATGAGCAGTTCTTC

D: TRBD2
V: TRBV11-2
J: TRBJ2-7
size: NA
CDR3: CASSLTSGGDYNEQYF
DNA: TGTGCCAGCAGCTTAACTAGCGGGGGAGACTACAATGAGCAGTACTTC

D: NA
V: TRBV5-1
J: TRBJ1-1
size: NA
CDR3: CASSLVGREAANTEAFF
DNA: TGCGCCAGCAGCTTGGTAGGCAGGGAAGCTGCGAACACTGAAGCTTTCTTT

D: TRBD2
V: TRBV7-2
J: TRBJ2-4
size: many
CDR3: CASSGTGTSSLGNIQYF
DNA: TGTGCCAGCAGCGGAACCGGGACTAGTTCCCTCGGAAACATTCAGTACTTC

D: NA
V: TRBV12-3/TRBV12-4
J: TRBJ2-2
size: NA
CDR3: CASSLMAAGELFF
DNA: TGTGCCAGCAGTTTAATGGCAGCCGGGGAGCTGTTTTTT

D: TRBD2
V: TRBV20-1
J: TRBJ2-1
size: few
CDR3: CSARLAGAKIYNEQFF
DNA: TGCAGTGCTAGATTAGCGGGGGCGAAGATTTACAATGAGCAGTTCTTC

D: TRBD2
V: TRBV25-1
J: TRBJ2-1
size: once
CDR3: CASSTPGGGSYNEQFF
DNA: TGTGCCAGCAGTACCCCGGGAGGCGGTTCGTACAATGAGCAGTTCTTC

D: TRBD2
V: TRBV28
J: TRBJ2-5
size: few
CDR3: CASSLPGTSGSTQYF
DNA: TGTGCCAGCAGTCTTCCAGGGACTAGCGGGAGTACACAGTACTTC

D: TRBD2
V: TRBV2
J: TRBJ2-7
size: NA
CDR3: CASSQGTSGGDNEQYF
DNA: TGTGCCAGCAGTCAAGGGACTAGCGGGGGGGACAATGAGCAGTACTTC

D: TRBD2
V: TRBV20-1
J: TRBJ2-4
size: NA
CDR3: CSAEAGTSGRGIQYF
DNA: TGCAGTGCCGAAGCAGGGACTAGCGGGAGGGGCATTCAGTACTTC

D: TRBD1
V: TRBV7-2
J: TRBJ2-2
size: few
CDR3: CASSSRQGTGELFF
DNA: TGTGCCAGCAGCTCACGACAGGGGACCGGGGAGCTGTTTTTT

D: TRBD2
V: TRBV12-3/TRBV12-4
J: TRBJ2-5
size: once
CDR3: CASSLTGTSGETQYF
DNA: TGTGCCAGCAGCTTAACCGGGACTAGCGGGGAGACCCAGTACTTC

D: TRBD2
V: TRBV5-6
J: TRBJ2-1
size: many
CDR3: CASSQITRLAGTRGHYNEQFF
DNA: TGTGCCAGCAGCCAAATAACCCGACTAGCGGGGACCAGGGGCCACTACAATGAGCAGTTCTTC

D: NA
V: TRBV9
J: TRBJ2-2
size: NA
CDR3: CASSVAGMAPRPGELFF
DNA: TGTGCCAGCAGCGTAGCGGGCATGGCGCCTCGGCCCGGGGAGCTGTTTTTT

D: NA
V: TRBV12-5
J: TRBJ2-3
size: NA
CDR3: CASGLDRSTADTQYF
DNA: TGTGCTAGTGGTTTGGACAGGTCCACGGCAGATACGCAGTATTTT

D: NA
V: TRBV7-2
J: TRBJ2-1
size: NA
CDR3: CASSPGGGRVDEQFF
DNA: TGTGCCAGCAGCCCAGGAGGGGGCAGGGTAGATGAGCAGTTCTTC

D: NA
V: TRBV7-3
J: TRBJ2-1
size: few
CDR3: CASSLDGIEQFF
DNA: TGTGCCAGCAGCCTAGACGGTATTGAGCAGTTCTTC

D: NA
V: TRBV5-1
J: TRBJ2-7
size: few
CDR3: CASSIRDNSYEQYF
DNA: TGCGCCAGCAGCATCCGGGACAACTCCTACGAGCAGTACTTC

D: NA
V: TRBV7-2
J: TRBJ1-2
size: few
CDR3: CASSIDVNYGYTF
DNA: TGTGCCAGCAGCATTGACGTTAACTATGGCTACACCTTC

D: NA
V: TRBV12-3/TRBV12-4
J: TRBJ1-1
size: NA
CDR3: CASRPQWVGTEAFF
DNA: TGTGCCAGCAGGCCACAGTGGGTGGGCACTGAAGCTTTCTTT

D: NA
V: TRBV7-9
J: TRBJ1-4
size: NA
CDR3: CASSLEGVNEKLFF
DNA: TGTGCCAGCAGCTTAGAAGGCGTTAATGAAAAACTGTTTTTT

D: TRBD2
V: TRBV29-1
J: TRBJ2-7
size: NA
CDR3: CSVGSGRAGGHEQYF
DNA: TGCAGCGTGGGGTCCGGACGAGCGGGAGGGCACGAGCAGTACTTC

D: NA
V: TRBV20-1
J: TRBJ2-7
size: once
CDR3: CSAGNPSPTLDEQYF
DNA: TGCAGTGCTGGAAACCCTAGCCCAACTCTGGACGAGCAGTACTTC

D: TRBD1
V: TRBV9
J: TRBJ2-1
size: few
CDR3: CASSASDRDEQFF
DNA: TGTGCCAGCAGCGCGTCAGACAGGGACGAGCAGTTCTTC

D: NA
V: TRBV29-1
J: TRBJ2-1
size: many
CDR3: CSVARDLNYNEQFF
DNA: TGCAGCGTCGCTAGGGACTTGAACTACAATGAGCAGTTCTTC

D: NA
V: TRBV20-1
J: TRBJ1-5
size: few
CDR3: CSARGVWNQPQHF
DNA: TGCAGTGCTAGGGGGGTCTGGAATCAGCCCCAGCATTTT

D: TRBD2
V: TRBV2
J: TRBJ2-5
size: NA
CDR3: CASSDPSGGETQYF
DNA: TGTGCCAGCAGTGACCCTAGCGGGGGAGAGACCCAGTACTTC

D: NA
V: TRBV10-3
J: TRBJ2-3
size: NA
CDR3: CAISGSGRGRTDTQYF
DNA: TGTGCCATCAGTGGGTCGGGCAGGGGAAGGACAGATACGCAGTATTTT

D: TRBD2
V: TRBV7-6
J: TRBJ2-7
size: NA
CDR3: CATRGDTYEQYF
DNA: TGTGCCACCCGGGGGGATACCTACGAGCAGTACTTC

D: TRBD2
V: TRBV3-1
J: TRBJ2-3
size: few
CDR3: CASSLYSSGYTDTQYF
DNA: TGTGCCAGCAGCCTCTATTCTAGCGGTTACACAGATACGCAGTATTTT

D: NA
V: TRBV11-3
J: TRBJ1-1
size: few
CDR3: CASSPQGLGNTEAFF
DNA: TGTGCCAGCAGCCCCCAAGGTTTAGGGAACACTGAAGCTTTCTTT

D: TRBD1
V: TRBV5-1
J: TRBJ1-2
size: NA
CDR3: CASSPGQNSYGYTF
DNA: TGCGCCAGCAGCCCGGGACAGAACTCCTATGGCTACACCTTC